This T cell receptor beta chain originates from a study of blood T cell repertoires in COVID-19. Overall study: Some COVID-19 samples were acute and others convalescent; all came from the United States, Italy and Spain. The analysed material was cDNA or gDNA that came from T cells, B-cell-depleted T cells, or PBMCs.

The authors' processing: Reference gene primer amplification yielded estimated nucleated cell counts. Data came from immunoSEQ multiplex PCR; TCRdb stores just in-frame clones and leaves some out. V and J calls and clone size are given by that table; D and trimming were obtained from the DNA. The sample has roughly 400,000 clones, approximately 89% seen once; the top ten hold roughly 0.9%. The CDR3 is 13 residues long. Germline V lookup: CDR1 SGHNT, CDR2 YYREEE (reference sequence). J gave up 3 bases and V 10 bases, and 6 bases lay outside the gene matches. The receptor was derived from a woman aged 40 to 50 who had been exposed to COVID-19. The material sequenced was PBMCs or T cells enriched from blood (not recorded which). The chain links TRBV5-4 to TRBJ2-7; 11 bases match TRBD1. The CDR3 region has the DNA TGTGCCGTGCGCGGGACAGGGGGCTACGAGCAGTACTTC. Its translation: CAVRGTGGYEQYF.